A selection of T cell receptor beta chains follows, all from one sample in a study of T cell changes during pregnancy in multiple sclerosis. Repertoires were generated with immunoSEQ multiplex PCR, while TCRdb's copy carries only in-frame clones and drops some. The repertoire has some 90,000 clones, 91% of them found once; the top ten carry more than 1.5%. The input for sequencing was peripheral blood, taken after pregnancy. These receptors came from a female donor in good health, enrolled as a control in a pregnancy study. The CDR3 runs from the conserved cysteine through the conserved F or W. Each record gives: CDR3 protein, CDR3 DNA, J gene, V gene, clone size, D gene. The D gene is left open where the match is weak. Clone size appears in some rows only: once, few, many, or a class for an expanded clone.

CDR3aa: CASSQERGGGADTQYF
CDR3nt: TGCGCCAGCAGCCAAGAACGGGGGGGCGGGGCAGATACGCAGTATTTT
j_gene: TRBJ2-3
v_gene: TRBV4-3
abundance: .
d_gene: TRBD2

CDR3aa: CASSYRDRSNQPQHF
CDR3nt: TGTGCCAGCAGTTACCGGGACAGGAGCAATCAGCCCCAGCATTTT
j_gene: TRBJ1-5
v_gene: TRBV6-6
abundance: .
d_gene: TRBD1

CDR3aa: CASSIQLADTEAFF
CDR3nt: TGTGCCAGTAGTATCCAGTTAGCGGACACTGAAGCTTTCTTT
j_gene: TRBJ1-1
v_gene: TRBV19
abundance: .
d_gene: .

CDR3aa: CASSYGQGARTGELFF
CDR3nt: TGTGCCAGCAGTTACGGACAGGGGGCGCGCACCGGGGAGCTGTTTTTT
j_gene: TRBJ2-2
v_gene: TRBV6-5
abundance: .
d_gene: TRBD1

CDR3aa: CASSLRGAIDEQYF
CDR3nt: TGTGCCAGCAGCTTGCGGGGGGCCATAGACGAGCAGTACTTC
j_gene: TRBJ2-7
v_gene: TRBV5-7
abundance: .
d_gene: .

CDR3aa: CAITLTGENYGYTF
CDR3nt: TGTGCCATCACCCTGACAGGGGAGAACTATGGCTACACCTTC
j_gene: TRBJ1-2
v_gene: TRBV10-3
abundance: .
d_gene: TRBD1

CDR3aa: CASSLERGTYNEQFF
CDR3nt: TGTGCCAGCAGCTTAGAGAGGGGGACCTACAATGAGCAGTTCTTC
j_gene: TRBJ2-1
v_gene: TRBV7-2
abundance: .
d_gene: .

CDR3aa: CARLAGGDRETQYF
CDR3nt: TGTGCCAGACTAGCGGGGGGAGACCGGGAGACCCAGTACTTC
j_gene: TRBJ2-5
v_gene: TRBV19
abundance: .
d_gene: TRBD2

CDR3aa: CASSLHMKRGGINNEQFF
CDR3nt: TGTGCCAGCAGCCTCCACATGAAGCGGGGGGGCATCAACAATGAGCAGTTCTTC
j_gene: TRBJ2-1
v_gene: TRBV7-3
abundance: .
d_gene: TRBD2

CDR3aa: CANSQGGSYSRNTEAFF
CDR3nt: TGCGCCAACAGCCAAGGAGGTAGTTACTCGCGGAACACTGAAGCTTTCTTT
j_gene: TRBJ1-1
v_gene: TRBV4-3
abundance: .
d_gene: .

CDR3aa: CASRTGQALNTEAFF
CDR3nt: TGTGCCAGCAGAACCGGACAGGCGCTCAACACTGAAGCTTTCTTT
j_gene: TRBJ1-1
v_gene: TRBV6-6
abundance: .
d_gene: TRBD1

CDR3aa: CASSVTGGFYEQYF
CDR3nt: TGTGCCAGCAGCGTCACAGGGGGCTTCTACGAGCAGTACTTC
j_gene: TRBJ2-7
v_gene: TRBV9
abundance: .
d_gene: TRBD1

CDR3aa: CATSRGVGADQPGELFF
CDR3nt: TGTGCCACCAGCAGAGGGGTGGGAGCCGATCAGCCCGGGGAGCTGTTTTTT
j_gene: TRBJ2-2
v_gene: TRBV15
abundance: .
d_gene: .

CDR3aa: CASSGGPSGNTIYF
CDR3nt: TGTGCCAGCAGTGGTGGGCCCTCTGGAAACACCATATATTTT
j_gene: TRBJ1-3
v_gene: TRBV2
abundance: .
d_gene: .

CDR3aa: CASSQRGHYNEQFF
CDR3nt: TGTGCCAGCAGTCAGCGGGGGCACTACAATGAGCAGTTCTTC
j_gene: TRBJ2-1
v_gene: TRBV2
abundance: .
d_gene: TRBD2

CDR3aa: CASSEELWGSGGADEQFF
CDR3nt: TGTGCCAGCAGTGAAGAACTATGGGGTAGCGGGGGGGCCGATGAGCAGTTCTTC
j_gene: TRBJ2-1
v_gene: TRBV2
abundance: .
d_gene: TRBD2

CDR3aa: CASSQGDGNQPQHF
CDR3nt: TGTGCCAGCTCACAAGGAGATGGCAATCAGCCCCAGCATTTT
j_gene: TRBJ1-5
v_gene: TRBV18
abundance: few
d_gene: .

CDR3aa: CASSQDQGRYYGYTF
CDR3nt: TGCGCCAGCAGCCAAGATCAGGGGCGATACTATGGCTACACCTTC
j_gene: TRBJ1-2
v_gene: TRBV4-3
abundance: .
d_gene: .

CDR3aa: CASSALRQGRKYGYTF
CDR3nt: TGTGCCAGCAGCGCCCTCAGACAGGGACGTAAGTATGGCTACACCTTC
j_gene: TRBJ1-2
v_gene: TRBV9
abundance: .
d_gene: TRBD1

CDR3aa: CASSHRRAGELFF
CDR3nt: TGTGCCAGCAGCCATAGGAGGGCCGGGGAGCTGTTTTTT
j_gene: TRBJ2-2
v_gene: TRBV7-6
abundance: .
d_gene: .

CDR3aa: CSVLRRNTEAFF
CDR3nt: TGCAGCGTTTTAAGGAGGAACACTGAAGCTTTCTTT
j_gene: TRBJ1-1
v_gene: TRBV29-1
abundance: .
d_gene: .

CDR3aa: CASSLFSQGANTEAFF
CDR3nt: TGTGCCAGCAGCTTATTTTCGCAGGGGGCTAACACTGAAGCTTTCTTT
j_gene: TRBJ1-1
v_gene: TRBV7-3
abundance: .
d_gene: TRBD1

CDR3aa: CASSDRDTHRNEQYF
CDR3nt: TGCGCCAGCAGCGATCGGGACACCCACCGCAACGAGCAGTACTTC
j_gene: TRBJ2-7
v_gene: TRBV5-1
abundance: .
d_gene: .

CDR3aa: CASRQGFMNTEAFF
CDR3nt: TGTGCCAGCCGACAGGGGTTTATGAACACTGAAGCTTTCTTT
j_gene: TRBJ1-1
v_gene: TRBV28
abundance: .
d_gene: TRBD1

CDR3aa: CAWSRSAGEAFF
CDR3nt: TGTGCCTGGAGTAGGAGTGCTGGTGAAGCTTTCTTT
j_gene: TRBJ1-1
v_gene: TRBV30
abundance: few
d_gene: .

CDR3aa: CASSQPTRPREQYF
CDR3nt: TGTGCCAGCAGCCAACCTACTAGACCCCGGGAGCAGTACTTC
j_gene: TRBJ2-7
v_gene: TRBV28
abundance: .
d_gene: .

CDR3aa: CASSFLGTITDTQYF
CDR3nt: TGTGCCAGCAGTTTCCTCGGGACTATCACAGATACGCAGTATTTT
j_gene: TRBJ2-3
v_gene: TRBV27
abundance: .
d_gene: TRBD2

CDR3aa: CASSPMGADQPQHF
CDR3nt: TGTGCCAGCTCACCAATGGGGGCAGATCAGCCCCAGCATTTT
j_gene: TRBJ1-5
v_gene: TRBV18
abundance: .
d_gene: .

CDR3aa: CASSTGEASLADTQYF
CDR3nt: TGTGCCAGCAGTACTGGGGAAGCTAGCTTGGCAGATACGCAGTATTTT
j_gene: TRBJ2-3
v_gene: TRBV9
abundance: .
d_gene: .

CDR3aa: CASSKLTGIETQYF
CDR3nt: TGTGCCAGCAGCAAATTGACAGGGATAGAGACCCAGTACTTC
j_gene: TRBJ2-5
v_gene: TRBV7-8
abundance: .
d_gene: TRBD1

CDR3aa: CASSLLDNYSPLHF
CDR3nt: TGTGCCAGCAGCTTACTGGACAACTATTCACCCCTCCACTTT
j_gene: TRBJ1-6
v_gene: TRBV7-9
abundance: .
d_gene: .

CDR3aa: CASSLQGYNTEAFF
CDR3nt: TGCGCCAGCAGCCTCCAGGGCTACAACACTGAAGCTTTCTTT
j_gene: TRBJ1-1
v_gene: TRBV4-3
abundance: .
d_gene: .

CDR3aa: CASSQGTGYQETQYF
CDR3nt: TGTGCCAGTAGCCAAGGGACAGGGTATCAAGAGACCCAGTACTTC
j_gene: TRBJ2-5
v_gene: TRBV19
abundance: .
d_gene: TRBD1

CDR3aa: CASSLAANYGYTF
CDR3nt: TGTGCCAGCAGCTTGGCGGCTAACTATGGCTACACCTTC
j_gene: TRBJ1-2
v_gene: TRBV5-8
abundance: .
d_gene: .

CDR3aa: CASISPTDTQYF
CDR3nt: TGTGCCAGCATAAGCCCCACAGATACGCAGTATTTT
j_gene: TRBJ2-3
v_gene: TRBV28
abundance: .
d_gene: .

CDR3aa: CASSQSAANTEAFF
CDR3nt: TGTGCCAGCAGCCAATCGGCGGCGAACACTGAAGCTTTCTTT
j_gene: TRBJ1-1
v_gene: TRBV4-2
abundance: .
d_gene: .

CDR3aa: CASSLGTSGGTSDTQYF
CDR3nt: TGCGCCAGCAGCTTGGGGACTAGCGGGGGAACGTCGGATACGCAGTATTTT
j_gene: TRBJ2-3
v_gene: TRBV5-1
abundance: .
d_gene: TRBD2

CDR3aa: CASSSGTANYGYTF
CDR3nt: TGTGCCAGTAGTTCCGGGACAGCGAACTATGGCTACACCTTC
j_gene: TRBJ1-2
v_gene: TRBV19
abundance: .
d_gene: TRBD1

CDR3aa: CASSQTGGLPNTEAFF
CDR3nt: TGTGCCAGCAGCCAGACAGGGGGTCTACCCAACACTGAAGCTTTCTTT
j_gene: TRBJ1-1
v_gene: TRBV9
abundance: .
d_gene: TRBD1

CDR3aa: CASSLSPTGEAFF
CDR3nt: TGTGCCAGCAGTTTATCGCCGACAGGAGAAGCTTTCTTT
j_gene: TRBJ1-1
v_gene: TRBV27
abundance: .
d_gene: .

CDR3aa: CASSLGRSSYEQYF
CDR3nt: TGTGCCAGCAGCTTAGGGCGGAGTTCCTACGAGCAGTACTTC
j_gene: TRBJ2-7
v_gene: TRBV7-2
abundance: .
d_gene: .

CDR3aa: CANDSSYNSPLHF
CDR3nt: TGCGCCAACGACAGCTCCTATAATTCACCCCTCCACTTT
j_gene: TRBJ1-6
v_gene: TRBV23-1
abundance: few
d_gene: .

CDR3aa: CASSYSQETQYF
CDR3nt: TGTGCCAGTAGCTATTCCCAAGAGACCCAGTACTTC
j_gene: TRBJ2-5
v_gene: TRBV19
abundance: .
d_gene: .

CDR3aa: CASSLYGDYGYTF
CDR3nt: TGTGCCAGCAGCTTATACGGGGACTATGGCTACACCTTC
j_gene: TRBJ1-2
v_gene: TRBV7-2
abundance: .
d_gene: .

CDR3aa: CASSVGEAYEQYF
CDR3nt: TGTGCCAGCAGCGTAGGCGAGGCCTACGAGCAGTACTTC
j_gene: TRBJ2-7
v_gene: TRBV9
abundance: .
d_gene: .

CDR3aa: CASSLLPDGDTEAFF
CDR3nt: TGTGCCAGCAGCTTACTACCTGACGGGGACACTGAAGCTTTCTTT
j_gene: TRBJ1-1
v_gene: TRBV7-6
abundance: .
d_gene: .

CDR3aa: CASSPLVGAENEQFF
CDR3nt: TGTGCCAGCAGCCCGCTTGTGGGGGCGGAAAATGAGCAGTTCTTC
j_gene: TRBJ2-1
v_gene: TRBV9
abundance: .
d_gene: .

CDR3aa: CASSPQGANVLTF
CDR3nt: TGTGCCAGCAGCCCCCAAGGGGCCAACGTCCTGACTTTC
j_gene: TRBJ2-6
v_gene: TRBV7-9
abundance: .
d_gene: .

CDR3aa: CASSPQGPQETQYF
CDR3nt: TGTGCCAGCAGTCCCCAGGGCCCTCAAGAGACCCAGTACTTC
j_gene: TRBJ2-5
v_gene: TRBV7-8
abundance: .
d_gene: .

CDR3aa: CASSLGTAKMNGYTF
CDR3nt: TGTGCCAGCAGCTTGGGGACAGCAAAGATGAATGGCTACACCTTC
j_gene: TRBJ1-2
v_gene: TRBV9
abundance: .
d_gene: TRBD1

CDR3aa: CASSLTSGGRDEQFF
CDR3nt: TGTGCCAGCAGCTTGACTAGCGGGGGGAGGGATGAGCAGTTCTTC
j_gene: TRBJ2-1
v_gene: TRBV7-6
abundance: .
d_gene: TRBD2

CDR3aa: CASSEVGQGGKDIQYF
CDR3nt: TGTGCCAGCAGTGAAGTGGGGCAGGGAGGGAAGGACATTCAGTACTTC
j_gene: TRBJ2-4
v_gene: TRBV6-1
abundance: .
d_gene: TRBD2

CDR3aa: CASRDTGDYGYTF
CDR3nt: TGTGCCAGCAGGGATACAGGAGACTATGGCTACACCTTC
j_gene: TRBJ1-2
v_gene: TRBV27
abundance: .
d_gene: .

CDR3aa: CASSPRVVYGYTF
CDR3nt: TGTGCCAGCTCACCTCGTGTAGTATATGGCTACACCTTC
j_gene: TRBJ1-2
v_gene: TRBV18
abundance: .
d_gene: .

CDR3aa: CASSFGNTGELFF
CDR3nt: TGTGCCAGCAGCTTCGGGAACACCGGGGAGCTGTTTTTT
j_gene: TRBJ2-2
v_gene: TRBV7-3
abundance: few
d_gene: .

CDR3aa: CASSRRRQANEKLFF
CDR3nt: TGCGCCAGCAGCCGAAGAAGACAGGCTAATGAAAAGCTGTTTTTT
j_gene: TRBJ1-4
v_gene: TRBV4-3
abundance: .
d_gene: .

CDR3aa: CASSQDIGSYNEQFF
CDR3nt: TGCGCCAGCAGCCAAGATATCGGTAGCTACAATGAGCAGTTCTTC
j_gene: TRBJ2-1
v_gene: TRBV4-3
abundance: .
d_gene: .